This T cell receptor beta chain is from a study of T-cell reconstitution after alpha-beta-depleted transplantation in children. Overall study results and limits: Certain patients had high TCRbeta diversity at day 60, and it came from recipient T cells and thymic progenitors that survived. After one year, T-cell counts and TCRbeta diversity mostly came from new T cells. Alpha-beta T cells about two months after transplant reportedly derived from several hundred expanded graft clones.

It was with unique molecular identifiers that the TCRbeta library was prepared. MiXCR, applied by TCRdb to the PCR reads, yields one record per CDR3 protein. The sample records about 540,000 distinct CDR3 sequences, roughly 30% being singletons. A remark on this clonotype: No antigen is known for it.

Trimming left V 6 bases short and J 2 bases short, with 13 bases between. The CDR3 has 14 residues. V usage is TRBV12-3 or TRBV12-4 and J usage is TRBJ1-1, with unresolved D. This receptor was taken from a boy less than two years old with Wiskott-Aldrich syndrome, due to receive a stem cell transplant. The sequencing used PBMCs, collected before TCRalphabeta/CD19-depleted stem cell transplant. The CDR3 reads CASREGRVNTEAFF. The CDR3 region has the DNA TGTGCCAGCAGGGAAGGGCGTGTTAACACTGAAGCTTTCTTT.